The clone carrying this TCR beta chain appeared a few times. What it recognizes is unknown. This sample is drawn from a study of CD8 T cells in ankylosing spondylitis. The CDR3 consists of 14 residues. Trimming removed 8 bases at V and 9 bases at J, with 20 bases between. From germline, CDR1 is MNHNS and CDR2 SASEGT. General observations from the study: Reportedly, significant enrichment of disease-linked clones occurred in matched ankylosing spondylitis synovial fluid. The study identified a TCR beta motif of about eight highly homologous variants that appeared characteristic of ankylosing spondylitis blood. Prior work had noted some motif variants in reactive arthritis blood and synovial fluid.

Scientists made TCR beta libraries using quantitative 5'-RACE with molecular barcodes. A single record per CDR3 protein comes from TCRdb applying MiXCR to the 5' RACE reads. The repertoire holds under 850,000 distinct CDR3 sequences, with roughly 19% as singletons. The V call is TRBV6-1, the J call TRBJ1-5, with D perhaps matching TRBD1 (6 bases). The clonotype was recovered from a male donor with ankylosing spondylitis. The sample taken for sequencing was blood, either unsorted or a sorted T cell fraction (not recorded which). The CDR3 loop reads CASSPRGGTSPQHF. The CDR3 region has the DNA TGTGCCAGCTCCCCGAGGGGGGGAACTTCGCCCCAGCATTTT.